This T cell receptor beta chain stems from a study of blood T cell repertoires in COVID-19. Study-wide background: Whether acute or convalescent, the COVID-19 samples came from the United States, Italy and Spain.

In the original processing: Amplified reference gene primers provided the basis for estimating nucleated cell counts. Profiled with immunoSEQ multiplex PCR; TCRdb holds only in-frame clones, not every one. V, J and clone size reflect that table, while D and trimming were determined from the DNA. The sample lists 75,000 to 90,000 clones, 60% to 80% occurring once. Trimming removed 3 bases from V and 2 bases from J; junction bases left unmatched: 4. The CDR3 extends over 16 amino acids. CDR1 is KGHSH and CDR2 is LQKENI in the germline V gene. Seattle patients were enrolled while actively infected and followed longitudinally.

The genes are TRBV18 and TRBJ2-3, with 11 bases fitting TRBD2. The sequence came from a man aged 55 to 70 with COVID-19, enrolled during active disease. The sequencing input was peripheral blood. CDR3 region: CASSPGTSGSTDTQYF. CDR3 sequence (DNA): TGTGCCAGCTCACCCGGGACTAGCGGATCCACAGATACGCAGTATTTT.